This TCR beta chain was observed in a study of blood T cell repertoires in COVID-19. Overall study context: Whether acute or convalescent, the COVID-19 samples came from the United States, Italy and Spain. PBMCs, B-cell-depleted T cells, or T cells were the source of the cDNA or gDNA that made up the material.

How the authors handled the data: Researchers report that nucleated cell counts were estimated from reference gene primer amplification. TCRdb's copy holds only in-frame clones and misses some; the assay was immunoSEQ multiplex PCR. That table is the source of V, J and clone size, and D and trimming were worked out from the DNA. Of some 50,000 clones in the sample, 82% are singletons; the top ten hold approximately 7%. The clonotype originates from a man aged 40-55 years with acute or convalescent COVID-19. What was sequenced was peripheral blood.

As DNA, the CDR3 is TGTGCCAGTAGTTCAGGGGTCGGCAATCAGCCCCAGCATTTT. As protein: CASSSGVGNQPQHF. J is TRBJ1-5 and V is TRBV19; possibly TRBD1 for D (6 bases). The CDR3 totals 14 residues. The ends were cut back, 5 bases at V and 2 bases at J, with 10 bases in the middle. Germline CDR1 and CDR2: LNHDA and SQIVND (reference sequence).